The source of this T cell receptor beta chain is a study of blood T cell repertoires in COVID-19. Looking at the study overall: The study counted Cohort 3 donors as recovered given two negative PCRs, clearance, or symptom resolution. Researchers got acute and convalescent COVID-19 samples from the United States, Italy and Spain.

Participants were aged about 18 to 90 years, lived in 20 to 30 US areas, and enrolled virtually. Germline CDR1 reads SGHNT; CDR2 reads YYREEE (reference sequence). This CDR3 contains 16 residues. Unmatched junction bases numbered 9, after V lost 3 bases and J lost 4 bases. Per the original methods: Counts of nucleated cells, estimated from reference gene primer amplification, were obtained. The method was immunoSEQ multiplex PCR; TCRdb's version includes in-frame clones alone and lacks a portion of them. V and J calls and clone size are copied from that table; D and trimming were computed from the DNA. The sample records 200,000 to 250,000 clones, roughly 90% being singletons.

The sample consisted of PBMCs or T cells enriched from blood (not recorded which). The chain links TRBV5-4 to TRBJ2-5, with 10 bases matching TRBD1. The origin of this receptor is a woman aged 50 to 60 in a cohort exposed to, infected with or recovered from COVID-19 (not recorded which). The CDR3 spells CASSSTGQGRGETQYF. In DNA, the CDR3 is TGTGCCAGCAGCTCCACGGGACAGGGGAGGGGAGAGACCCAGTACTTC.